In this sample, the clone carrying this T cell receptor (beta chain) turned up many times. Germline CDR1 is MDHEN and CDR2 is SYDVKM. CDR3 length: 14 amino acids. V lost 1 base and J 5 bases, leaving 9 bases between the germline ends. The sample originates from a study of regulatory T cells in long-lasting Graves disease. Construction of the TCR beta libraries employed iRepertoire HTBI primers in conjunction with Arm-PCR of CDR3 regions. TCRdb re-called the multiplex PCR reads through MiXCR, storing one row per CDR3 protein. This sample carries about 460,000 distinct CDR3 sequences, about 22% of them seen once, and the ten largest clones take about 12%. Time point of the sample: persistent/refractory GD, antithyroid drugs over 5 years with positive TRAb. PBMC-derived RNA was used for the TCR library.

The TCR originated in a female donor with Graves disease. The source material was peripheral blood mononuclear cells (PBMCs), sampled when the disease was refractory, from a patient treated with antithyroid drugs. The gene calls are TRBV28 and TRBJ1-5; D is perhaps TRBD1 (5 bases). The CDR3 here is CASSLSGSDQPQHF. The CDR3 DNA reads as TGTGCCAGCAGTTTATCAGGGAGTGATCAGCCCCAGCATTTT.